This T cell receptor beta chain was captured in a study of regulatory T cells in long-lasting Graves disease. General study findings and limits: Accuracy may have suffered from the small sample size.

Both iRepertoire HTBI primers and Arm-PCR of CDR3 regions were used to build the TCR beta libraries. TCRdb analysed the multiplex PCR reads with MiXCR anew, one entry per CDR3 protein. The table lists 500,000 to 700,000 distinct CDR3 sequences, 15% to 20% of them singletons. Time point: newly diagnosed GD, antithyroid drugs for less than 3 months. The TCR library used RNA extracted from PBMCs. Patients came through an endocrinology department, and that department was in Xi'an, China. In this sample, this clonotype turned up many times. What it binds is unknown. The CDR3 spans 15 residues. The V and J ends lost 6 bases and 8 bases, in that order; junction bases with no gene match: 9. Germline V gives CDR1 MDHEN, CDR2 SYDVKM. This sample was shared with a second study, whose subject was T cells in Graves' hyperthyroidism and ophthalmopathy. This second study notes: Primed by the HTBI set, a first-round RT-PCR was run on the TCR CDR3. Most thyroid clonotypes expanded above 0.001 were also detected in blood.

Sequences were derived from peripheral blood mononuclear cells (PBMCs), sampled at new diagnosis, from a patient treated with antithyroid drugs. The J gene is TRBJ2-1, the V gene TRBV28, with 11 bases fitting TRBD2. The receptor comes from a woman in her thirties with Graves disease. The CDR3 nucleotides read TGTGCCAGCAGAGAAATAGCGGGAGGGCCAGATGAGCAGTTCTTC. This encodes CASREIAGGPDEQFF.